These 28 T cell receptor beta chains came from one sample sequenced in a study of shared clonotypes between healthy human individuals. TCRdb's table, derived via immunoSEQ multiplex PCR, lists solely in-frame clones and lacks some. Counted here are under 550,000 clones, around 96% occurring once; the ten biggest clones make up 0.06%. Input material: naive CD4+ T cells sorted from blood. The subset here: CD45RA+ positively selected. These TCRs come from a woman in her thirties in good health.

The rearrangement joins TRBV29-1 to TRBJ2-7, with 10 bases matching TRBD1. With 8 bases clipped from V and 9 bases from J, the junction kept 16 bases outside the gene matches. The germline V gene encodes CDR1 SQVTM and CDR2 ANQGSEA. The CDR3 has 14 residues. The CDR3: CSFAERQGASRQYF. The CDR3 DNA reads TGCAGCTTTGCCGAAAGACAGGGGGCGTCGCGGCAGTACTTC.

The chain is built from TRBV11-3 and TRBJ2-1; a possible D gene is TRBD1 (6 bases). The germline CDR1 and CDR2 sequences are SGHNT and YENEEA. Between the trimmed V and J ends, which lost 1 base and 4 bases, there was a span of 11 bases. This CDR3 comprises 15 residues. The CDR3 DNA sequence: TGTGCCAGCAGCTTAGTACAGGGCGCATACAATGAGCAGTTCTTC. Protein product: CASSLVQGAYNEQFF.

This clone was detected only once. V and J are TRBV29-1 and TRBJ2-7; TRBD2 might be the D (6 bases). The CDR3 consists of 15 residues. Germline V gene sequence: CDR1 SQVTM, CDR2 ANQGSEA. The V gene lost 4 bases and the J gene lost 4 bases, with 20 bases spanning the gap. This chain's CDR3 is CSVGPTLQAGYEQYF. As DNA, the CDR3 is TGCAGCGTTGGGCCGACCCTTCAGGCGGGGTACGAGCAGTACTTC.

The CDR3 here is CASMWQFNTGELFF. The CDR3 DNA reads as TGTGCCAGCATGTGGCAGTTTAACACCGGGGAGCTGTTTTTT. The chain carries TRBV28 and TRBJ2-2; unclear D gene. Germline loops: CDR1 MDHEN, CDR2 SYDVKM. This CDR3 has 14 amino acids. V was pared by 7 bases and J by 2 bases, with 11 bases between.

The chain has TRBV28 and TRBJ2-7; D tentatively fits TRBD1 or TRBD2 (5 bases each). Germline V CDR1 and CDR2: MDHEN, SYDVKM. With 3 bases removed from V and 0 bases from J, the gap between germline ends came to 18 bases. The CDR3 covers 17 residues. For the CDR3, the DNA is TGTGCCAGCAGTTTCCCCGAGGGCAGGGTTAGCTCCTACGAGCAGTACTTC. Residues: CASSFPEGRVSSYEQYF. The entire variable domain, with the rest obtained from reference TRBV28 and TRBJ2-7, is as follows: DVKVTQSSRYLVKRTGEKVFLECVQDMDHENMFWYRQDPGLGLRLIYFSYDVKMKEKGDIPEGYSVSREKKERFSLILESASTNQTSMYLCASSFPEGRVSSYEQYFGPGTRLTVT.

The chain joins TRBV6-5 to TRBJ1-1; unclear D gene. The V end was cut by 0 bases, the J end by 7 bases, with 15 bases between. This CDR3 region has 15 residues. Germline V gives CDR1 MNHEY, CDR2 SVGAGI. CDR3 nucleotide sequence: TGTGCCAGCAGTTACTCTGGGCGGGTAACTGGTGAAGCTTTCTTT. Translated: CASSYSGRVTGEAFF.

The rearrangement joins TRBV5-6 to TRBJ1-4; D is perhaps TRBD1 (5 bases). V was trimmed by 2 bases and J by 1 base, leaving 15 bases between them. The germline V gene has CDR1 SGHDT and CDR2 YYEEEE. This CDR3 is 17 amino acids long. The CDR3 DNA reads as TGTGCCAGCAGCTTAGGAGGGGCTGGAAAAACTAATGAAAAACTGTTTTTT. Amino acids: CASSLGGAGKTNEKLFF.

The V gene is TRBV6-1, the J gene TRBJ2-1, with D possibly called TRBD1 or TRBD2 (7 bases each). The CDR3 has 14 residues. The V gene's germline CDR1 is MNHNS and CDR2 SASEGT. V shed 7 bases and J shed 5 bases, with 15 bases lying between them. The CDR3 sequence is CASIPGGQNNEQFF. As DNA, the CDR3 is TGTGCCAGCATCCCGGGGGGACAGAACAATGAGCAGTTCTTC.

The chain couples TRBV18 to TRBJ1-2, with D possibly being TRBD1 (6 bases). Trimming shortened V by 0 bases and J by 8 bases, and 13 bases separated the two germline ends. Germline CDR1 KGHSH, CDR2 LQKENI. This CDR3 region has 14 residues. CDR3 coding DNA: TGTGCCAGCTCACCACCGTACGGGGGGCAGGGCTACACCTTC. Encoded protein: CASSPPYGGQGYTF. Drawing the rest from reference TRBV18 and TRBJ1-2, the complete variable domain is NAGVMQNPRHLVRRRGQEARLRCSPMKGHSHVYWYRQLPEEGLKFMVYLQKENIIDESGMPKERFSAEFPKEGPSILRIQQVVRGDSAAYFCASSPPYGGQGYTFGSGTRLTVV.

This chain connects TRBV7-8 to TRBJ2-2; D is uncertain. V was clipped by 1 base and J by 7 bases, with 1 base between them. The germline V gene has CDR1 SGHVS and CDR2 FQNEAQ. The CDR3 is made up of 11 amino acids. Here the CDR3 DNA reads TGTGCCAGCAGCTTAGACGGGGAGCTGTTTTTT. Its translation is CASSLDGELFF.

The rearrangement links TRBV28 to TRBJ1-6, with a possible D match to TRBD1 (6 bases). V lost 8 bases and J lost 7, with 15 bases in between. Germline V gene lookup returns CDR1 MDHEN and CDR2 SYDVKM. The CDR3 extends over 14 amino acids. The CDR3 loop is CASLVGRGNSPLHF. The CDR3 DNA is TGTGCCAGCCTGGTAGGCAGGGGCAATTCACCCCTCCACTTT.

The V and J genes are TRBV7-2 and TRBJ2-4; TRBD1 matches 8 bases. CDR1 SGHTA and CDR2 FQGNSA come from the germline V gene. J gave up 14 bases and V 5 bases, and 11 bases lay outside the gene matches. The CDR3 sequence is 13 residues long. The CDR3 here is CASSQPDRERKYF. The CDR3 coding sequence is TGTGCCAGCAGCCAACCGGACAGGGAGAGAAAGTACTTC.

The V call is TRBV7-3, the J call TRBJ2-5; D not certain. Trimming stripped 5 bases from V and 3 bases from J, with 10 bases between. This CDR3 has 13 amino acids. The germline V gene has CDR1 SGHTA and CDR2 FQGTGA. CDR3 sequence reads: CASSRGREETQYF. Here the CDR3 DNA reads TGTGCCAGCAGCCGTGGACGGGAAGAGACCCAGTACTTC.

The chain uses TRBV5-1 and TRBJ2-1, with a weak D call TRBD2 (6 bases). Germline-derived CDR1 and CDR2 are SGHRS and YFSETQ. The CDR3 consists of 14 residues. The germline V and J ends were trimmed by 3 bases and 7 bases, with 14 bases remaining between them. The DNA for the CDR3 is TGCGCCAGCAGCTCAGATTGGGGAGGAAATGAGCAGTTCTTC. Its protein product is CASSSDWGGNEQFF.

The gene calls are TRBV9 and TRBJ2-1, with 7 bases fitting TRBD2. V trimming: 4 bases; J trimming: 0 bases; junction bases outside the gene matches: 4. Germline lookup yields CDR1 SGDLS and CDR2 YYNGEE. The CDR3 is 15 residues long. CDR3 coding DNA: TGTGCCAGCAGCAACGGCGGGAGCTCCTACAATGAGCAGTTCTTC. Protein sequence: CASSNGGSSYNEQFF.

The chain carries TRBV7-2 and TRBJ2-7; a possible D gene is TRBD1 (5 bases). CDR3 length: 12 amino acids. Germline-derived CDR1 and CDR2 are SGHTA and FQGNSA. The ends were cut back, 7 bases at V and 6 bases at J, with 13 bases in the middle. The CDR3 DNA reads as TGTGCCAGCACCTCAGGGTGGAGCGAGCAGTACTTC. As protein: CASTSGWSEQYF.

This clone was picked up one time. The chain is built from TRBV2 and TRBJ1-1; unclear D gene. Germline assignment: CDR1 SNHLY and CDR2 FYNNEI. The length of the CDR3 is 14 residues. V lost 7 bases and J 0 bases, leaving 12 bases between the germline ends. In DNA form, the CDR3 reads TGTGCCAGCAATACAAATTGGGTGAACACTGAAGCTTTCTTT. Its protein product is CASNTNWVNTEAFF.

This chain connects TRBV28 to TRBJ2-1; D gene uncertain. CDR1 and CDR2 (germline): MDHEN, SYDVKM. The V end lost 3 bases, the J end lost 0 bases, and 9 bases lay between the germline ends. CDR3 length: 15 amino acids. This CDR3 reads CASSFQSHSYNEQFF. CDR3 coding DNA: TGTGCCAGCAGTTTTCAGTCCCACTCCTACAATGAGCAGTTCTTC.

The chain links TRBV5-1 to TRBJ2-1, with TRBD2 identical over 9 bases. CDR3 size: 16 residues. Germline trimming cut 2 bases from V and 9 bases from J; bases unmatched to any gene: 12. CDR1 and CDR2 (germline): SGHRS, YFSETQ. The CDR3: CASSFSGSLIRSEQFF. The DNA of the CDR3 is TGCGCCAGCAGCTTTAGCGGGAGTTTAATTAGGAGTGAGCAGTTCTTC.

The V and J genes are TRBV6-6 and TRBJ1-1; 9 nucleotides agree with TRBD1. From germline, CDR1 is MNHNY and CDR2 SVGAGI (reference sequence). The length of the CDR3 is 14 residues. The ends lost 6 bases at V and 5 bases at J; junction bases unmatched: 7. The CDR3 loop is CASRPTGGGTEAFF. CDR3 bases: TGTGCCAGCAGACCGACAGGGGGTGGGACTGAAGCTTTCTTT.

This chain joins TRBV5-6 and TRBJ1-1; D uncertain. This CDR3 contains 12 residues. With 1 base removed from V and 11 bases from J, the gap between germline ends came to 12 bases. In germline, CDR1 is SGHDT, CDR2 YYEEEE. The CDR3, as DNA: TGTGCCAGCAGCTTGTCAGGAGGCGCGGCTTTCTTT. This encodes CASSLSGGAAFF.

The rearrangement joins TRBV10-3 to TRBJ2-7, with D possibly matching TRBD1 (6 bases). Germline values: CDR1 ENHRY, CDR2 SYGVKD. V was clipped by 9 bases and J by 1 base, with 13 bases between them. This CDR3 has 13 amino acids. The CDR3 is CAIARDTSYEQYF. The CDR3 region has the DNA TGTGCCATTGCCCGGGACACATCCTACGAGCAGTACTTC.

The rearrangement links TRBV14 to TRBJ2-6, with TRBD2 matching 7 bases. Looked up from germline, CDR1 is SGHDN and CDR2 is FVKESK. Germline trimming cut 2 bases from V and 0 bases from J; bases unmatched to any gene: 4. This CDR3 comprises 17 residues. The DNA for the CDR3 is TGTGCCAGCAGCCAATTGGGGAGGGTCTCTGGGGCCAACGTCCTGACTTTC. It encodes CASSQLGRVSGANVLTF.

V gene TRBV6-5 combines with J gene TRBJ2-1; 10 bases line up with TRBD1. J gave up 10 bases and V 5 bases, and 8 bases lay outside the gene matches. This CDR3 comprises 14 residues. The V gene's germline CDR1 is MNHEY and CDR2 SVGAGI. CDR3 sequence reads: CASSDRQGAGEQFF. CDR3 coding DNA: TGTGCCAGCAGTGACCGACAGGGGGCAGGGGAGCAGTTCTTC.

The gene calls are TRBV28 and TRBJ1-2; D gene ambiguous. This CDR3 region has 13 residues. Germline V gene lookup returns CDR1 MDHEN and CDR2 SYDVKM. V was shortened by 6 bases and J by 5 bases, with 13 bases between the two germline ends. In DNA form, the CDR3 reads TGTGCCAGCAGCCCCTCCAGGCCGTATGGCTACACCTTC. This gives the protein CASSPSRPYGYTF.

This chain links TRBV18 with TRBJ2-5; TRBD1 matches 8 bases. The J call is in doubt because the DNA end fits TRBJ2-7 better. CDR1 and CDR2 (germline): KGHSH, LQKENI. The CDR3 runs to 13 residues. CDR3 DNA sequence: TGTGCCAGCTCACGGACAGGGTCCTACGAGCAGTACTTC. This translates into CASSRTGSYEQYF.

This chain connects TRBV9 to TRBJ2-1; D is unclear. Germline-derived CDR1 and CDR2 are SGDLS and YYNGEE. Trimming removed 0 bases at V and 6 bases at J, with 10 bases between. The CDR3 extends over 14 amino acids. DNA for the CDR3: TGTGCCAGCAGCGTAGAAGGGTATGGCAATGAGCAGTTCTTC. Translation: CASSVEGYGNEQFF.

V is TRBV9 and J is TRBJ2-3; 8 bases are shared with TRBD1. Unmatched junction bases numbered 6, after V lost 4 bases and J lost 5 bases. The CDR3 has 14 amino acids. Germline V CDR1 and CDR2: SGDLS, YYNGEE. CDR3 DNA: TGTGCCAGCAGCTCTCGGACAGGGCAAGATACGCAGTATTTT. Residues: CASSSRTGQDTQYF.